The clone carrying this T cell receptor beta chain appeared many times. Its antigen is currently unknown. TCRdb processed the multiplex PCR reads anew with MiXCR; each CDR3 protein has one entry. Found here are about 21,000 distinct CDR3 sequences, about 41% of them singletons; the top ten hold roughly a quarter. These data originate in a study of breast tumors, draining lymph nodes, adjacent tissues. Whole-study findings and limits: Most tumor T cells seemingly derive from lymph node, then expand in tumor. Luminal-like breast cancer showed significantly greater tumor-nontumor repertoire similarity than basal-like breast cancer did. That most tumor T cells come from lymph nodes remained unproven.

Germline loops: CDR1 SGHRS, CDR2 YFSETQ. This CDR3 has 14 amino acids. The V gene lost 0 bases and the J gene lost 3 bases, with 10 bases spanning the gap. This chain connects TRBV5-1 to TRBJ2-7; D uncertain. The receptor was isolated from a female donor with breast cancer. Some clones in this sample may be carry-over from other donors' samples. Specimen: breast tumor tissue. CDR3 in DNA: TGCGCCAGCAGCTTGGATACGCGAATCTACGAGCAGTACTTC. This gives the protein CASSLDTRIYEQYF.